Shown below are 24 T cell receptor beta chains from a single sample sequenced in a study of spatial heterogeneity in lung cancer. As to time point: sample taken at primary tumor resection. Researchers sequenced whole RNA taken from tumor, nontumor lung or frozen PBMC without sorting. In TCRdb, the 5' RACE reads were re-called with MiXCR into one record per CDR3 protein. The sample contains about 26,000 distinct CDR3 sequences, around 13% of which appear only once. Source: PBMCs, taken at surgery. These receptors came from a female donor with early-stage non-small cell lung cancer.

The chain combines TRBV7-9 with TRBJ1-5; D gene ambiguous. With 4 bases removed from V and 0 bases from J, the gap between germline ends came to 13 bases. Looked up from germline, CDR1 is SEHNR and CDR2 is FQNEAQ (reference sequence). The CDR3 spans 16 residues. The CDR3 region is CASSSAAAHSNQPQHF. The DNA for the CDR3 is TGTGCCAGCAGCTCCGCCGCAGCACATAGCAATCAGCCCCAGCATTTT. Supplemented by reference TRBV7-9 and TRBJ1-5, the full variable domain reads DTGVSQNPRHKITKRGQNVTFRCDPISEHNRLYWYRQTLGQGPEFLTYFQNEAQLEKSRLLSDRFSAERPKGSFSTLEIQRTEQGDSAMYLCASSSAAAHSNQPQHFGDGTRLSIL.

This clonotype was counted at least ten times. The chain employs TRBV20-1 and TRBJ1-2, with D perhaps TRBD1 (6 bases). Germline CDR1 is DFQATT and CDR2 is SNEGSKA (reference sequence). This CDR3 contains 17 residues. The CDR3 here is CSAMGGESPVTYYGYTF. The DNA of the CDR3 is TGCAGCGCGATGGGGGGCGAAAGTCCTGTCACCTACTATGGCTACACCTTC.

By its share, this clonotype is medium-sized (0.01 to 0.1%). The chain joins TRBV12-3 or TRBV12-4 to TRBJ2-2, with a weak D call TRBD1 (5 bases). CDR3 size: 15 residues. V lost 2 bases, J lost 1 base, and 8 bases lay in between. CDR3 protein: CASSLRQGNTGELFF. The CDR3 nucleotides read TGTGCCAGCAGTTTAAGGCAGGGGAACACCGGGGAGCTGTTTTTT.

This clonotype was detected many times. The V call is TRBV2, the J call TRBJ1-5, with 9 bases aligning to TRBD1. The CDR3 is made up of 15 amino acids. The germline V gene has CDR1 SNHLY and CDR2 FYNNEI. V trimming: 9 bases; J trimming: 6 bases; junction bases outside the gene matches: 12. CDR3 coding DNA: TGTGCCAGTGCCGGCCGGGACAGGGTCCGTCAGCCCCAGCATTTT. It codes for CASAGRDRVRQPQHF. Variable domain in full (rest from reference TRBV2 and TRBJ1-5): EPEVTQTPSHQVTQMGQEVILRCVPISNHLYFYWYRQILGQKVEFLVSFYNNEISEKSEIFDDQFSVERPDGSNFTLKIRSTKLEDSAMYFCASAGRDRVRQPQHFGDGTRLSIL.

The genes are TRBV7-2 and TRBJ2-5, with D unclear. The CDR3 is 16 residues long. Germline V gene lookup returns CDR1 SGHTA and CDR2 FQGNSA. Trimming shortened V by 0 bases and J by 1 base, and 12 bases separated the two germline ends. The CDR3 DNA is TGTGCCAGCAGCTTAGCGCGCCAGCTAACCCAAGAGACCCAGTACTTC. Protein sequence: CASSLARQLTQETQYF.

This clonotype was observed many times. The chain links TRBV12-3 or TRBV12-4 to TRBJ2-7; D is unresolved. The CDR3 consists of 13 residues. V dropped 6 bases and J dropped 3 bases, with 12 bases sitting between them. As DNA, the CDR3 is TGTGCCAGCAGGAGGAGCCGACACTACGAGCAGTACTTC. Amino acid sequence: CASRRSRHYEQYF.

The table lists this clonotype with many counts. The J gene is TRBJ2-7, the V gene TRBV4-2; possibly TRBD1 for D (6 bases). The length of the CDR3 is 17 residues. Deletions cut 4 bases from V and 4 bases from J, with 23 bases between. Germline V CDR1 and CDR2: LGHNA, YNFKEQ. The CDR3 DNA reads TGTGCCAGCAGCCGTCGACAGGTGCCTGATGATTGGTACGAGCAGTACGTC. It codes for CASSRRQVPDDWYEQYV.

This clonotype was counted at least ten times. This sequence joins TRBV7-9 and TRBJ1-4, with a tentative D call TRBD1 (5 bases). V was pared by 4 bases and J by 0 bases, with 9 bases between. CDR1 is SEHNR and CDR2 is FQNEAQ in the germline V gene (reference sequence). The CDR3 contains 15 residues. CDR3 region: CASSSTDATNEKLFF. CDR3 nucleotide sequence: TGTGCCAGCAGCTCGACAGATGCAACTAATGAAAAACTGTTTTTT.

The sample holds many counts of this clonotype. The rearrangement links TRBV28 to TRBJ1-3, with D possibly TRBD1 on 5 matching bases. This CDR3 contains 14 residues. Germline V gene lookup returns CDR1 MDHEN and CDR2 SYDVKM. Trimming left V 9 bases short and J 7 bases short, with 19 bases between. CDR3: CASGTGLVGNTIYF. The CDR3 DNA is TGTGCCAGTGGGACCGGCCTAGTAGGGAACACCATATATTTT.

This clonotype was counted at least ten times. CDR3 DNA sequence: TGTGCCAGCAGTTCCATCCCGGGGACCACAGATACGCAGTATTTT. Protein sequence: CASSSIPGTTDTQYF. This rearrangement joins TRBV7-3 to TRBJ2-3; tentatively, D is TRBD1 or TRBD2 (5 bases each). This CDR3 comprises 15 residues. The germline V gene encodes CDR1 SGHTA and CDR2 FQGTGA. V lost 6 bases and J lost 2, with 15 bases in between.

This clonotype came up many times. The rearrangement uses TRBV20-1 and TRBJ1-5; D remains ambiguous. CDR3 length equals 12 residues. V gave up 2 bases and J gave up 7 bases, with 9 bases separating them. Germline V lookup: CDR1 DFQATT, CDR2 SNEGSKA (reference sequence). CDR3 DNA: TGCAGTGCTAGACCCACAGCCCAGCCCCAGCATTTT. Its translation is CSARPTAQPQHF.

The chain carries TRBV21-1 and TRBJ2-7; the table's D call, TRBD1, has no DNA check behind it. TRBV21-1 is assigned pseudogene status. This CDR3 contains 13 residues. CDR3 residues: CATPWGEGYEQYV. In DNA, the CDR3 is TGTGCCACCCCTTGGGGGGAAGGCTACGAGCAGTACGTC.

This clonotype was counted only a few times. CDR3 in DNA: TGTGCCAGCAGTTACTCGTTCAATCAGCCCCAGCATTTT. This encodes CASSYSFNQPQHF. The rearrangement uses TRBV6-5 and TRBJ1-5; D remains unclear. Deletions cut 0 bases from V and 3 bases from J, with 3 bases between. Per germline, CDR1 MNHEY and CDR2 SVGAGI. The CDR3 is made up of 13 amino acids.

The chain links TRBV20-1 to TRBJ2-3; TRBD2 matches at 10 bases. Germline-derived CDR1 and CDR2 are DFQATT and SNEGSKA (reference sequence). V lost 3 bases, J lost 4 bases, and 4 bases stayed unmatched. This CDR3 has 14 residues. CDR3 nucleotides: TGCAGTGCTAGGAGTCTAGCGGGGGCAGATACGCAGTATTTT. This codes for CSARSLAGADTQYF.

The chain recombines TRBV28 with TRBJ2-1; 7 nucleotides agree with TRBD2. CDR3 length: 12 amino acids. Germline assignment: CDR1 MDHEN and CDR2 SYDVKM. Trimming cost V 10 bases and J 7 bases; bases outside gene matches: 7. CDR3 DNA sequence: TGTGCCACGGCTAGCGGTGGTAATGAGCAGTTCTTC. Protein sequence: CATASGGNEQFF. The variable domain in full, with the rest retrieved from reference TRBV28 and TRBJ2-1, is DVKVTQSSRYLVKRTGEKVFLECVQDMDHENMFWYRQDPGLGLRLIYFSYDVKMKEKGDIPEGYSVSREKKERFSLILESASTNQTSMYLCATASGGNEQFFGPGTRLTVL.

The sample holds many counts of this clonotype. J is TRBJ2-4 and V is TRBV12-3 or TRBV12-4; D gene ambiguous. CDR3 length equals 15 residues. V was pared by 3 bases and J by 8 bases, with 17 bases between. CDR3 in amino acids: CASSFRPPPDDIQYF. The CDR3 region has the DNA TGTGCCAGCAGTTTTAGACCCCCCCCCGATGACATTCAGTACTTC.

This clonotype was seen at least ten times. This chain connects TRBV6-5 to TRBJ2-5, with a tentative D call TRBD2 (5 bases). Germline V CDR1 and CDR2: MNHEY, SVGAGI. The V end lost 6 bases, the J end lost 5 bases, and 10 bases lay between the germline ends. The CDR3 consists of 12 residues. The CDR3 bases are TGTGCCAGCAGCATACTAGGGGAGACCCAGTACTTC. Translated, it gives CASSILGETQYF.

This clonotype was counted a few times. The rearrangement links TRBV7-9 to TRBJ1-2; 7 positions agree with TRBD1. Trimming removed 4 bases from V and 0 bases from J; junction bases left unmatched: 23. This CDR3 comprises 21 residues. Looked up from germline, CDR1 is SEHNR and CDR2 is FQNEAQ (reference sequence). The CDR3 here is CASSSRLIPRTGMLANYGYTF. CDR3 DNA: TGTGCCAGCAGCTCGCGTCTTATCCCCCGGACAGGCATGCTGGCTAACTATGGCTACACCTTC.

This clonotype was counted ten times or more. The chain has TRBV10-3 and TRBJ2-2; D is unclear. Germline loops: CDR1 ENHRY, CDR2 SYGVKD. The CDR3 length is 13 residues. V lost 6 bases to trimming and J lost 5 bases, with 10 bases between them. CDR3 DNA sequence: TGTGCCATCAGGGGCTTTGAGACCGGGGAGCTGTTTTTT. This sequence encodes CAIRGFETGELFF.

This clonotype was seen only a few times. The rearrangement uses TRBV29-1 and TRBJ1-4; D gene uncertain. The germline V gene encodes CDR1 SQVTM and CDR2 ANQGSEA. This CDR3 spans 14 amino acids. Trimming left V 3 bases short and J 2 bases short, with 10 bases between. In DNA form, the CDR3 reads TGCAGCGTTGATGTGGAAGGGACTAATGAAAAACTGTTTTTT. Translating it yields CSVDVEGTNEKLFF.

There are a few counts of this clonotype. This chain uses TRBV2 with TRBJ2-5; TRBD2 is a possible D gene (6 bases). Germline-derived CDR1 and CDR2 are SNHLY and FYNNEI. CDR3 length: 13 residues. The V end was cut by 7 bases, the J end by 5 bases, with 14 bases between. The CDR3 DNA reads as TGTGCCAGCAAGCGCGGGATTACGGAGACCCAGTACTTC. Translating it yields CASKRGITETQYF.

This clonotype was seen a handful of times. This chain links TRBV15 with TRBJ1-1, with D unclear. The V and J ends lost 0 bases and 4 bases respectively, with 9 bases between them. This CDR3 spans 14 amino acids. Germline loops: CDR1 LNHNV, CDR2 YYDKDF (reference sequence). This chain's CDR3 is CATSRDTAFTEAFF. DNA for the CDR3: TGTGCCACCAGCAGAGACACAGCCTTCACTGAAGCTTTCTTT.

This sequence joins TRBV7-9 and TRBJ1-6; D unclear. Germline V lookup: CDR1 SEHNR, CDR2 FQNEAQ (reference sequence). Trimming removed 1 base at V and 8 bases at J, with 9 bases between. The CDR3 runs to 14 residues. For the CDR3, the DNA is TGTGCCAGCAGCTTAGAAGGGAAAGATTCACCCCTCCACTTT. Its translation is CASSLEGKDSPLHF.

This clonotype was picked up many times. This chain connects TRBV6-6 to TRBJ2-5; 8 bases match TRBD2. The V gene end was trimmed by 6 bases and the J gene end by 1 base; junction bases not matched to a gene: 7. CDR3 length: 15 residues. The germline gives CDR1 MNHNY, CDR2 SVGAGI (reference sequence). CDR3 residues: CASRELSGSQETQYF. As DNA, the CDR3 is TGTGCCAGCAGAGAGCTCAGCGGGAGCCAAGAGACCCAGTACTTC.